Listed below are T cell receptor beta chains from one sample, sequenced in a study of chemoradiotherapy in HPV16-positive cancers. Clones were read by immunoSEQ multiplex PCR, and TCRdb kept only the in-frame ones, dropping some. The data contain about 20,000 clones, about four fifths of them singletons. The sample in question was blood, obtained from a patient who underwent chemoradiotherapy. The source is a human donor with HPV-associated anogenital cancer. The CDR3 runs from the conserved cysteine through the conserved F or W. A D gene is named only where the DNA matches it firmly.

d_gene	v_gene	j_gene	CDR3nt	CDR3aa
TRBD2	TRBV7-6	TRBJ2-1	TGTGCCAGCAGCTTAGAAAGAGCGGGGGCTAAACCAAGCTCCTACAATGAGCAGTTCTTC	CASSLERAGAKPSSYNEQFF
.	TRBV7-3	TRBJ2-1	TGTGCCAGCAGCCCTCCAGGGGGGCCTGAGCAGTTCTTC	CASSPPGGPEQFF
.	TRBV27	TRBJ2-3	TGTGCCAGCAGTTTAATCGGAAGCACAGATACGCAGTATTTT	CASSLIGSTDTQYF
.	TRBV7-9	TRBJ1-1	TGTGCCAGCAGCCGAGACAGGACCATCCTAAATTATGAAGCTTTCTTT	CASSRDRTILNYEAFF
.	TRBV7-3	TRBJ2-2	TGTGCCAGCAGCTTAATGGGTCTCACCGGGGAGCTGTTTTTT	CASSLMGLTGELFF
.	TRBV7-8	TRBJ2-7	TGTGCCAGCAGCTTATCCGGGGGGCCCTTAGGGTACGAGCAGTACTTC	CASSLSGGPLGYEQYF
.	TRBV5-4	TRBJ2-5	TGTGCCAGCAGCTTGGCATATCAAGAGACCCAGTACTTC	CASSLAYQETQYF
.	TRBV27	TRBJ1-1	TGTGCCAGCAGTTTATTAGGGGGGCAGTACACTGAAGCTTTCTTT	CASSLLGGQYTEAFF
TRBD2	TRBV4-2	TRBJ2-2	TGTGCCAGCAGCCAAAGCGGGGGGGCGGGAACCGGGGAGCTGTTTTTT	CASSQSGGAGTGELFF
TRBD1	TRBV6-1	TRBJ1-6	TGTGCCAGCAGCCCTGGGACAGTCGTGCGTTCACCCCTCCACTTT	CASSPGTVVRSPLHF
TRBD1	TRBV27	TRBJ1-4	TGTGCCAGCAGTTCCTCGGGACAGAACTATGAAAAACTGTTTTTT	CASSSSGQNYEKLFF
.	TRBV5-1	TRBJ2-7	TGCGCCAGCAGCTTGATGGGGGAGCAGTACTTC	CASSLMGEQYF
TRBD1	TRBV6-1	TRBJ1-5	TGTGCCAGCAGTCAAGCGACAGGGGTCAGAGAGCCCCAGCATTTT	CASSQATGVREPQHF
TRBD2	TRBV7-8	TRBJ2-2	TGTGCCAGCAGCTTAGTCTCTAGCGGGGCGGGCCACACCGGGGAGCTGTTTTTT	CASSLVSSGAGHTGELFF
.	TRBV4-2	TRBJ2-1	TGTGCCAGCAGCCAAGATGGGGGGGGCCCCTACAATGAGCAGTTCTTC	CASSQDGGGPYNEQFF
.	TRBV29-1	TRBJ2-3	TGCAGCGTTCCGGGGTCCATAGATACGCAGTATTTT	CSVPGSIDTQYF
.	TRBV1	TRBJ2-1	TGCACCAGCAGCCAAAGGAGTTCCAATGAGCAGTTCTTC	CTSSQRSSNEQFF